In this sample, the clone carrying this TCR beta chain turned up a few times. Its antigen is not identified. Sequencing used immunoSEQ multiplex PCR; TCRdb keeps in-frame clones, though not all of them. The sample contains about 160,000 clones, around 90% of which appear only once. This specimen belongs to a study of T cell responses to AZD1222 COVID-19 vaccine. Findings and limits, study-wide: Seropositive AZD1222 recipients at baseline numbered only five or six.

Per germline, CDR1 LNHDA and CDR2 SQIVND (reference sequence). There are 13 residues in the CDR3. V shed 10 bases and J 4 bases; nucleotides not matched to a gene: 8. The chain joins TRBV19 to TRBJ2-7; 9 bases agree with TRBD1. Sequenced here: peripheral blood, sampled on day 0 of AZD1222 vaccination. The TCR was taken from an adult in good health. The CDR3 reads CATTGTGQYEQYF. CDR3 DNA: TGTGCCACCACCGGGACAGGGCAGTACGAGCAGTACTTC.